This TCR beta chain stems from a study of T cells in women clearing cervical HPV infection. The V gene lost 1 base and the J gene lost 3 bases, with 7 bases spanning the gap. Germline CDR1 and CDR2: SGHRS and YFSETQ. This CDR3 contains 13 residues. The data were produced by immunoSEQ multiplex PCR, yet TCRdb's version contains in-frame clones alone and is incomplete. The table lists about 39,000 clones, with 6% to 6.5% in the top ten. Concerning this clone: The missing CDR3 end, 3 residues past where the read stops, is filled in from the germline J gene.

The chain recombines TRBV5-1 with TRBJ2-5; D uncertain. The receptor comes from a woman between 18 and 75 years old with a cervical HPV16 infection that either progressed to CIN3+ or cleared (not recorded which). The sample comprised blood buffy coat. The chain's CDR3 is CASSLTAKETQYF. The sequenced part of the CDR3 DNA is TGCGCCAGCAGCTTGACAGCCAAAGAGACC.